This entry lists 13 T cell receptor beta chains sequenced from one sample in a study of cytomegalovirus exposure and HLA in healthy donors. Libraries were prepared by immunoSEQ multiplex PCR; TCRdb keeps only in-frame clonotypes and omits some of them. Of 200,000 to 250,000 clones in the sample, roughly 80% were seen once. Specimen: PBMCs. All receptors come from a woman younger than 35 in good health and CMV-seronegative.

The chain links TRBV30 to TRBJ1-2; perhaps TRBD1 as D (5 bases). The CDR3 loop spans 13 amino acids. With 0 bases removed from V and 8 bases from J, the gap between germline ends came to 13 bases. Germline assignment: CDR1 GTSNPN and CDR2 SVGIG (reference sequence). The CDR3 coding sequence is TGTGCCTGGAGTGTTATTAGCAGGGCCGGCTACACCTTC. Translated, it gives CAWSVISRAGYTF.

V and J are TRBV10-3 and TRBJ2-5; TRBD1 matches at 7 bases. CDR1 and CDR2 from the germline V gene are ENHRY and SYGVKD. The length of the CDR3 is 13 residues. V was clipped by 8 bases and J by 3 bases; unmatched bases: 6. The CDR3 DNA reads TGTGCCATCTCGGGACAGAGAGAAGAGACCCAGTACTTC. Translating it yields CAISGQREETQYF.

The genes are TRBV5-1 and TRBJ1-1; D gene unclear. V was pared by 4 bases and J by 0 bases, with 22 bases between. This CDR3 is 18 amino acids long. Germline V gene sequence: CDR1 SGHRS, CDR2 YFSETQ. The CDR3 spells CASSPQREIYSMNTEAFF. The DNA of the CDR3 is TGCGCCAGCAGCCCCCAAAGGGAGATTTATTCTATGAACACTGAAGCTTTCTTT.

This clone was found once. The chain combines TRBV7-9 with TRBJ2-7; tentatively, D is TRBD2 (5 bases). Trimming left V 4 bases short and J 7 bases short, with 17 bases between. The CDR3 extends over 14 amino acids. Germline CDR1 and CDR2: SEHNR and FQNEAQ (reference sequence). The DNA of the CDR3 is TGTGCCAGCAGCTCTATAGGGTCGTCGGGAGAGCAGTACTTC. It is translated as CASSSIGSSGEQYF.

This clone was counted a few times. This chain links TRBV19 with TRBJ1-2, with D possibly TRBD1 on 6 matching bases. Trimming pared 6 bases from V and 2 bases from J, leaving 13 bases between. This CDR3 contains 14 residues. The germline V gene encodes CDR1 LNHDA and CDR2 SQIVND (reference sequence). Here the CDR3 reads CASSQGSRNYGYTF. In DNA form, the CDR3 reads TGTGCCAGTAGCCAGGGGAGCCGGAACTATGGCTACACCTTC.

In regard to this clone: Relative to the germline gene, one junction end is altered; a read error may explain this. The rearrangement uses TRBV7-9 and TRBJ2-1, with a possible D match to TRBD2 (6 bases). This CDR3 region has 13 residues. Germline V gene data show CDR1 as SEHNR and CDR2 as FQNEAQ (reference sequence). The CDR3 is CAPGTPSHNEQFF. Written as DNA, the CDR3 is TGTGCCCCCGGGACTCCCTCCCACAATGAGCAGTTCTTC.

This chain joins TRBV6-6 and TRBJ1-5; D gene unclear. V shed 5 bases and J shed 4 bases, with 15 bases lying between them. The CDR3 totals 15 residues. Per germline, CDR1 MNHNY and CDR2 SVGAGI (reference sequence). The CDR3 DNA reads TGTGCCAGCAGTCCCGCGACCTGGGGTAATCAGCCCCAGCATTTT. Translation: CASSPATWGNQPQHF.

CDR3 bases: TGCGCCAGCAGCCCCGGGACAGGGCGGGAGACCCAGTACTTC. Protein sequence: CASSPGTGRETQYF. The chain couples TRBV5-1 to TRBJ2-5, with 9 positions matching TRBD1. The germline V gene has CDR1 SGHRS and CDR2 YFSETQ. V was pared by 4 bases and J by 5 bases, with 6 bases of the junction left unmatched. The CDR3 is 14 residues long. Looking up the rest from reference TRBV5-1 and TRBJ2-5 gives the full variable domain: KAGVTQTPRYLIKTRGQQVTLSCSPISGHRSVSWYQQTPGQGLQFLFEYFSETQRNKGNFPGRFSGRQFSNSRSEMNVSTLELGDSALYLCASSPGTGRETQYFGPGTRLLVL.

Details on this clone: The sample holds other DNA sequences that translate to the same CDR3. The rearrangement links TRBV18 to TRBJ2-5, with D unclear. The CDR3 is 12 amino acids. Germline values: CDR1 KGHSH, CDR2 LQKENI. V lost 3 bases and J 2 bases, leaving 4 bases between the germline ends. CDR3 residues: CASSPGQETQYF. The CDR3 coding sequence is TGTGCCAGCTCACCGGGGCAAGAGACCCAGTACTTC.

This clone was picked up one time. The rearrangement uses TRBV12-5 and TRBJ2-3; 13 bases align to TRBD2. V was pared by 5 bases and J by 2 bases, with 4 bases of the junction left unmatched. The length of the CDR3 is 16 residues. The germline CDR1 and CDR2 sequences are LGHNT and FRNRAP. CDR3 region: CASGPGLAGPTDTQYF. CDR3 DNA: TGTGCTAGTGGTCCGGGACTAGCGGGGCCCACAGATACGCAGTATTTT.

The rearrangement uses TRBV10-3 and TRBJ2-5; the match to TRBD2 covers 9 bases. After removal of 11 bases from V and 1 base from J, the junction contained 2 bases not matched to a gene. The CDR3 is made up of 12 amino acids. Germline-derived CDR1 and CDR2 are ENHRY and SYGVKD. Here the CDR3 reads CAAGGSQETQYF. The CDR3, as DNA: TGTGCCGCGGGGGGGTCCCAAGAGACCCAGTACTTC.

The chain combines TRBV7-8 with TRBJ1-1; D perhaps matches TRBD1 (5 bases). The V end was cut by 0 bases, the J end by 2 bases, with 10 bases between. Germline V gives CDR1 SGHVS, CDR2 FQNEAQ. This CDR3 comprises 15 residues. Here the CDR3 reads CASSLAGARNTEAFF. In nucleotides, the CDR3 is TGTGCCAGCAGCTTAGCAGGGGCGCGAAACACTGAAGCTTTCTTT.

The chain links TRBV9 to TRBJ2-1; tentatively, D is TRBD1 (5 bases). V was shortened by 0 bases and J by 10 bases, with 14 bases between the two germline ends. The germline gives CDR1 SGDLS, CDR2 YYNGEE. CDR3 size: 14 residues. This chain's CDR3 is CASSVAGGAMEQFF. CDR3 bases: TGTGCCAGCAGCGTAGCGGGTGGGGCGATGGAGCAGTTCTTC.